This T cell receptor (beta chain) was sequenced for a study of T cell repertoires in ileal Crohn's disease (dated by TCRdb to the late 2010s). About the full investigation: At the time of surgery, around 38% of patients were active smokers, and the median duration of disease was roughly eight years. Surgery was performed for a complication in all patients, with stricturing disease in about 61% and penetrating disease in roughly 39%. Roughly half of the patients were given postoperative therapy, with under 12 receiving thiopurines and 18 receiving anti-TNF agents. TCR repertoire analysis was done in some 55 Crohn's disease patients from a prospective multicentre cohort. The study ran alongside a multicentre cohort designed to identify predictors of early endoscopic recurrence after ileocolonic resection. Endoscopic postoperative recurrence was defined by a Rutgeerts score above i0. A total of roughly 150 mucosal samples from some 50 patients were sequenced, collected from several sites on the surgical specimen as well as at postoperative endoscopy.

Eligible patients were adults with ileal or ileocolonic Crohn's disease who had an indication for ileocolonic resection. Whole ileal mucosal biopsies were kept frozen at -80 degrees C prior to DNA extraction. Genomic DNA was extracted from frozen whole biopsies with a TRizol-based method and quantified on a NanoDrop 2000 spectrophotometer. Details on this clone: Its antigen remains unidentified. Base qualities are not provided; no much larger clone lies one nucleotide away.

For commercial TCRB immunosequencing, roughly 0.5 micrograms of biopsy DNA were submitted for each sample. Adaptive Biotechnology amplified CDR3 regions from genomic DNA with a two-step multiplex PCR that controlled for amplification bias. The first PCR used primers for every V and J gene segment; the second PCR added barcodes and Illumina adapters. CDR3 libraries were sequenced using an Illumina instrument. As for the authors' bioinformatics: Vendor-provided pipelines were combined with custom analysis of raw data in R/Bioconductor under R version 3.3.0. Clonality, which ranges from 0 to 1, was calculated as the inverse of the normalised Shannon entropy across all productive clones. The repertoire share taken up by the top 100 clones defined high-frequency clones, and only clones that passed a 95% confidence test were kept. The Simpson index measured repertoire diversity, and the Morisita-Horn index measured overlap between samples. TCRdb provides this immuneACCESS table in a form limited to in-frame rearrangements. Some clones are lacking; in checked studies, under half of them reflect an unresolved V gene, and why the rest are absent is not known. The DNA was the basis for D and trimming; V, J and clone size are from that table. Counted in this sample were some 2,400 clones; roughly 77% of them appeared once. Of the sample, approximately 16% is held by the ten largest clones.

Broader findings and caveats from the paper: Only a subgroup of patients, of unstated size, had their mucosal CD4 and CD8 T cells sorted and sequenced. Compared with non-smokers, patients who were active smokers at surgery showed a significantly higher proportion of clonal expansions (about 25% vs 18%, p=0.02). Endoscopic recurrence was linked to a higher percentage of high-frequency clones at surgery, and recurrence occurred in every patient whose clonality exceeded 26.8% (18/57). Sorted CD8 T cells carried more high-frequency clones than CD4 T cells, suggesting mucosal expansions were mainly CD8.

Taken from the germline V gene, the CDR1 and CDR2 loops are SGDLS and YYNGEE. From the cysteine through the phenylalanine, the CDR3 covers 15 amino acids. Only CDR3 DNA remains: 45 bases, in frame from the first base. Trimming takes 0 bases from V and 2 bases from J, and the germline ends sit 10 bases apart. The rearrangement combines TRBV9 with TRBJ2-3; the D gene is not confidently resolved. The sample comprised ileal tissue. This TCR was sampled from an adult with Crohn's disease. The DNA reads as follows: TGTGCCAGCAGCGTAGTTCCACAACACACAGATACGCAGTATTTT. Its protein is CASSVVPQHTDTQYF.